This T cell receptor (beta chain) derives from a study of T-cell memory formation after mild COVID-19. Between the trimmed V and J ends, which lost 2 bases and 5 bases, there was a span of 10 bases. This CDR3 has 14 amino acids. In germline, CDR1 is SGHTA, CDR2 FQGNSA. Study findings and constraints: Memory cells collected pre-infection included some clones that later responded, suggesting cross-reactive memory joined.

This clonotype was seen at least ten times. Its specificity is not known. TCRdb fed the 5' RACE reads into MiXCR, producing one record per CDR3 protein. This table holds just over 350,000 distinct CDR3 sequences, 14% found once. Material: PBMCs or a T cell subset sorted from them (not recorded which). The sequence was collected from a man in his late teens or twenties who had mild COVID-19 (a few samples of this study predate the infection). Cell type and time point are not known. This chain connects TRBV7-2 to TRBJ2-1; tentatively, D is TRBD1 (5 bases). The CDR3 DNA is TGTGCCAGCAGCTTATCAGGGTCCCACAATGAGCAGTTCTTC. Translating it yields CASSLSGSHNEQFF.